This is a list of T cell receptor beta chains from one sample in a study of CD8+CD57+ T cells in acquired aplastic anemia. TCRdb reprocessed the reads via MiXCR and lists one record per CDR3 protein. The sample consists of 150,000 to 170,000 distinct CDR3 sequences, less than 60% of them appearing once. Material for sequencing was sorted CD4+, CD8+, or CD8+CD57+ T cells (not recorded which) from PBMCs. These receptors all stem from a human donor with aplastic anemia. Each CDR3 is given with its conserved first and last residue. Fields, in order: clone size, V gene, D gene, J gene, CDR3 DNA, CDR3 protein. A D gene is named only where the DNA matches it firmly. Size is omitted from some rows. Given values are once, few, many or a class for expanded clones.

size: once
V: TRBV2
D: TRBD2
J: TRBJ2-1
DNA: TGTGCCAGCAGAGAGGGGACTATCAAAAATCGGCACAATGAGCAGTTCTTC
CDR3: CASREGTIKNRHNEQFF

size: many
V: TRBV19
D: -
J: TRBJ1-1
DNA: TGTGCCAGTAGTATGGGGGCGGCAACTGAAGCTTTCTTT
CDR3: CASSMGAATEAFF

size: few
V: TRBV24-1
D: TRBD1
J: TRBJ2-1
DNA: TGTGCCACCAGTAAAACCGGGACAGGACTCAATGAGCAGTTCTTC
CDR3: CATSKTGTGLNEQFF

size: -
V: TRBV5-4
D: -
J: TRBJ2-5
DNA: TGTGCCAGCAGCCTAGGGGGGAGCGAGACCCAGTACTTC
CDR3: CASSLGGSETQYF

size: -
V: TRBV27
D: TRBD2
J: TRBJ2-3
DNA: TGTGCCAGCAGTTGGGCGGGGGGCACAGATACGCAGTATTTT
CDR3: CASSWAGGTDTQYF

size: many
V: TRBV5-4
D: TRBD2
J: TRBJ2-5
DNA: TGTGCCAGCAGTTTGGGACTAGTGGAAGAGACCCAGTACTTC
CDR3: CASSLGLVEETQYF

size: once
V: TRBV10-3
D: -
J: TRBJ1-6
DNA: TGTGCCATCAGTGGCGCCAAGGACAGCTATAATTCACCCCTCCACTTT
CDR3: CAISGAKDSYNSPLHF

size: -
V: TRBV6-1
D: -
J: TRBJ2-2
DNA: TGTGCCAGCAGTGAATGGGTAGGGGCTCACACCGGGGAGCTGTTTTTT
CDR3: CASSEWVGAHTGELFF

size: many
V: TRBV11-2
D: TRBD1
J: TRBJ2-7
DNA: TGTGCCAGCAGCCTCTGGACAGGGAGGTACGAGCAGTACTTC
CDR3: CASSLWTGRYEQYF

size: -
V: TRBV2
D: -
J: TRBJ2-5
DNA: TGTGCCAGCAGCGACAGAACCCAAGAGACCCAGTACTTC
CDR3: CASSDRTQETQYF

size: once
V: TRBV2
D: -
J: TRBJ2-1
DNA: TGTGCCAGCAGTGAATTGGCATACAATGAGCAGTTCTTC
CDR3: CASSELAYNEQFF

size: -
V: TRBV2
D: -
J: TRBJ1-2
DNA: TGTGCCAGCAGTGAGTCGGGGGGCGCAACCTTC
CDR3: CASSESGGATF

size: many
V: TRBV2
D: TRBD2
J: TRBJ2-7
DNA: TGTGCCAGCAAGGGGACTAGCGGGCTTTTTGGGCAGTACTTC
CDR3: CASKGTSGLFGQYF

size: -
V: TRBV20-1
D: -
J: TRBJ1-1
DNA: TGCAGTGCTAGAGAGCCGGGAGAAGAAACTGAAGCTTTCTTT
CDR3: CSAREPGEETEAFF

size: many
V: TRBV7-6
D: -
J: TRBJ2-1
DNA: TGTGCCAGCAGCTTACTGGGCGCAGAGCAGTTCTTC
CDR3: CASSLLGAEQFF

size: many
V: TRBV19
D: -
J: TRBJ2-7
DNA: TGTGCCAGTACCCCCTCATCGGGGTTCAGCTCCTACGAGCAGTACTTC
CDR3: CASTPSSGFSSYEQYF

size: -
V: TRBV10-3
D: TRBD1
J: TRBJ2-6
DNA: TGTGCCAGCAGCCGGACAGGTTCTGGGGCCAACGTCCTGACTTTC
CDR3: CASSRTGSGANVLTF

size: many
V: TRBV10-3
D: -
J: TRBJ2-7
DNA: TGTGCCATCAGAGACTCTAACGAGCAGTACTTC
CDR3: CAIRDSNEQYF

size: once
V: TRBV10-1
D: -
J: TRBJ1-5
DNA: TGCGCCAGCAGTGAGAGACCGCGTGGGGCACAGCCCCAGCATTTT
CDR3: CASSERPRGAQPQHF

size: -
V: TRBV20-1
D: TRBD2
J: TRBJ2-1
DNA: TGCAGTGCCAAGAGCGGGGGTGAAAATGAGCAGTTCTTC
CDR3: CSAKSGGENEQFF